The present T cell receptor beta chain was sequenced within a study of T cell changes during pregnancy in multiple sclerosis. Trimming took 7 bases from V and 4 from J; bases not matched to a gene: 7. CDR1 and CDR2 from the germline V gene are SQVTM and ANQGSEA. This CDR3 comprises 13 residues. The protocol was immunoSEQ multiplex PCR, while the TCRdb copy is restricted to in-frame clones and leaves out a portion. The table shows 88,000 or so clones, with under 95% occurring only once. This clone has more than one count but fewer than ten. The material sequenced was peripheral blood, taken before pregnancy. The chain links TRBV29-1 to TRBJ1-1, with TRBD1 matching over 9 bases. This TCR was sampled from a female donor with multiple sclerosis, enrolled in a pregnancy study. The DNA for the CDR3 is TGCAGCGGGAGGGACAGGGTGGGCACTGAAGCTTTCTTT. This translates into CSGRDRVGTEAFF.